The entry below gives a single T cell receptor beta chain sequence along with its context. CDR1 is MGHDK, CDR2 SYGVNS, per germline. This CDR3 spans 12 amino acids. These data are taken from a study of T cells expressing NK-cell markers. Study in general: Sorted CD3+CD56+NKG2C+, CD3+CD56+NKG2C- and CD3+CD56-NKG2C+ T cells provided the TCR beta repertoires.

Making the TCR beta cDNA relied on 5'RACE template switching with UMIs. Using the 5' RACE reads, TCRdb records one entry per CDR3 protein without DNA. The data show 150,000 or so distinct CDR3 sequences, and the top ten clones hold around 35%. Sequencing was performed on blood T cells: a sorted CD56 or NKG2C T cell subset, CD4+ or CD8+ T cells, or bulk PBMC T cells (not recorded which). The V gene is TRBV25-1, the J gene TRBJ2-1; no DNA is available, so the TRBD1 call from TCRdb remains unchecked. This TCR derives from a woman between 45 and 60 years old in good health. The CDR3 region is CAVGDPYNEQFF. Filled out from reference TRBV25-1 and TRBJ2-1, the complete variable domain reads EADIYQTPRYLVIGTGKKITLECSQTMGHDKMYWYQQDPGMELHLIHYSYGVNSTEKGDLSSESTVSRIRTEHFPLTLESARPSHTSQYLCAVGDPYNEQFFGPGTRLTVL.